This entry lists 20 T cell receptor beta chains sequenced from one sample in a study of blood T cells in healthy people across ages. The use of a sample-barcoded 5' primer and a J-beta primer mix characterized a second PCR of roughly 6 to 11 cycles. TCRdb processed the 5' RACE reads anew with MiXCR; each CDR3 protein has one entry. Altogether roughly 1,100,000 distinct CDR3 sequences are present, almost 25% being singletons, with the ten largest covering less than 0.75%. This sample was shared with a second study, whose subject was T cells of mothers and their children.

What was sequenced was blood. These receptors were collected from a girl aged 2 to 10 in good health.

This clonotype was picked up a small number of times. This chain's CDR3 is CASSLLAGGLGETQYF. DNA for the CDR3: TGTGCCAGCAGTCTCTTAGCGGGAGGCCTGGGGGAGACCCAGTACTTC. The V gene is TRBV28, the J gene TRBJ2-5, with TRBD2 matching over 10 bases. This CDR3 comprises 16 residues. CDR1 is MDHEN and CDR2 is SYDVKM in the germline V gene. Trimming removed 5 bases from V and 5 bases from J; junction bases left unmatched: 11.

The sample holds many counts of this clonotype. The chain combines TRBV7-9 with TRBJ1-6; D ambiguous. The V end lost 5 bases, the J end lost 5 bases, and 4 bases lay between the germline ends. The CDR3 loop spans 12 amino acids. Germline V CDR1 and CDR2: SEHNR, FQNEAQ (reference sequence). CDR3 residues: CASSQNNSPLHF. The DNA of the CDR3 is TGTGCCAGCAGCCAGAATAATTCACCCCTCCACTTT.

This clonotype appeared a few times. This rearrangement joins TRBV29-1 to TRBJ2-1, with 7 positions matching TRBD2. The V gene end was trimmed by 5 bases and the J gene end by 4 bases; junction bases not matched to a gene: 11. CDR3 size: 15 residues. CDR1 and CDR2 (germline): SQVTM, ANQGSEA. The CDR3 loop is CSVSPEGREYNEQFF. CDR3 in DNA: TGCAGCGTTTCCCCTGAGGGGCGGGAGTACAATGAGCAGTTCTTC.

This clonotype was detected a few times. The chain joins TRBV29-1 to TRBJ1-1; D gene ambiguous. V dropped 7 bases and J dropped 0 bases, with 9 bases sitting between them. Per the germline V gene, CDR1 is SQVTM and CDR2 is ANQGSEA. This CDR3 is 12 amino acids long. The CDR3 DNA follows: TGCAGCGCCCGACTCTTGAACACTGAAGCTTTCTTT. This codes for CSARLLNTEAFF.

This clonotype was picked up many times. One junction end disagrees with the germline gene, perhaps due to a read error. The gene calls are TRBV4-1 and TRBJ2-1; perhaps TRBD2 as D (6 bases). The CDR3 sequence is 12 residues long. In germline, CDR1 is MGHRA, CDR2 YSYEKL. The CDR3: CASSQAGNEQFF. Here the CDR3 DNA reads TGTGCCAGCAGCCAAGCGGGCAATGAGCAGTTCTTC.

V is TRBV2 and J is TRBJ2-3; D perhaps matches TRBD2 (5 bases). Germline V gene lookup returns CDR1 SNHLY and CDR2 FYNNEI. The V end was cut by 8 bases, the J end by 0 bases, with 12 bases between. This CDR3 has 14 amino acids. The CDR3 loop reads CASAGSASTDTQYF. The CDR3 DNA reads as TGTGCCAGCGCGGGTTCCGCTAGCACAGATACGCAGTATTTT.

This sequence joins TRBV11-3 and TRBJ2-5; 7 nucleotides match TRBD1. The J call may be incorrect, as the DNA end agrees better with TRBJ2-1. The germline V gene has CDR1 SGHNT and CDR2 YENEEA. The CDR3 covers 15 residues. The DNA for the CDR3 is TGTGCCAGCAGCTTAGGCTACAGGGGTGACGATGAGCAGTTCTTC. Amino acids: CASSLGYRGDDEQFF.

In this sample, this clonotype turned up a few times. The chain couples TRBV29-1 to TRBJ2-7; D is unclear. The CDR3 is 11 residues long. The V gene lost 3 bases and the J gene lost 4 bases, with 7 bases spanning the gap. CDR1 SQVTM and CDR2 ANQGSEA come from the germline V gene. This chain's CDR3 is CSVDVDYEQYF. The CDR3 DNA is TGCAGCGTTGATGTAGATTACGAGCAGTACTTC.

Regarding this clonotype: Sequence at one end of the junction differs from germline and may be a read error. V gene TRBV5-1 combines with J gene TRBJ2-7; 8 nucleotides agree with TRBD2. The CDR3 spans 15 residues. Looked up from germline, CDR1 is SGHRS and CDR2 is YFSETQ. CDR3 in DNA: TGTGCCAGCAGCCACCGGGGAGCGGGAGCATACGAGCAGTACTTC. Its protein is CASSHRGAGAYEQYF.

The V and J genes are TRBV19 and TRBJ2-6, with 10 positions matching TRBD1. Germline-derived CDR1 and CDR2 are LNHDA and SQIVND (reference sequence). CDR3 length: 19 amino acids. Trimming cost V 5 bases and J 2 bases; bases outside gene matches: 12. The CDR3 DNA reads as TGTGCCAGTAGTTGGGAGGACAGGGGGTATTCCGCTGGGGCCAACGTCCTGACTTTC. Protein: CASSWEDRGYSAGANVLTF.

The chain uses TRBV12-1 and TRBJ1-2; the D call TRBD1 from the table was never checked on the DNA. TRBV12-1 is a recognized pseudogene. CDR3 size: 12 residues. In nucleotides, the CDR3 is TGTGCCAGCAGTAAGGGGGGCCTCGGCTACACCTTC. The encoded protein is CASSKGGLGYTF.

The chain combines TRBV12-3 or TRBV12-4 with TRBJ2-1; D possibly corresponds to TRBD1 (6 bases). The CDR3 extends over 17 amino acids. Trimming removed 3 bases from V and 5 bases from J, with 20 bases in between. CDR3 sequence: CASSLGDKPPTDNEQFF. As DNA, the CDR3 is TGTGCCAGCAGTTTGGGGGACAAACCACCCACAGACAATGAGCAGTTCTTC.

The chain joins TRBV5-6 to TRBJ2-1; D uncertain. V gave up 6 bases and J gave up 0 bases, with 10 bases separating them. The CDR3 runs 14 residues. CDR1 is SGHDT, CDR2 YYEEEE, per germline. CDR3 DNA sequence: TGTGCCAGCAAAGAACGTAGCTCCTACAATGAGCAGTTCTTC. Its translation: CASKERSSYNEQFF.

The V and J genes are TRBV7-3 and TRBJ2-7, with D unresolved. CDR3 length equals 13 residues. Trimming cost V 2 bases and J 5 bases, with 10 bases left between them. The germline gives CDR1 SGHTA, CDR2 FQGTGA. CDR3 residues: CASSLQARDEQYF. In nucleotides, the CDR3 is TGTGCCAGCAGCTTACAGGCTAGGGACGAGCAGTACTTC.

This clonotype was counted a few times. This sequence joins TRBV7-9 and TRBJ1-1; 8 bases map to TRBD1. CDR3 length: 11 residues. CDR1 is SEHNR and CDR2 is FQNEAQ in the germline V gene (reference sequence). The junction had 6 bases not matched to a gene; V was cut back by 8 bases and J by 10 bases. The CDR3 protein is CASRRTGRAFF. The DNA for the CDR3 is TGTGCCAGCCGCCGGACAGGGCGAGCTTTCTTT.

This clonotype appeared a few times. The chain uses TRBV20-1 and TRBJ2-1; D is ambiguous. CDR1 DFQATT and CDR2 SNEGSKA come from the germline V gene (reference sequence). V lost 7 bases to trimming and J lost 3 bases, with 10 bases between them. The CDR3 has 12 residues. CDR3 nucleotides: TGCAGTGGAAGGTCACTCTACAATGAGCAGTTCTTC. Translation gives CSGRSLYNEQFF.

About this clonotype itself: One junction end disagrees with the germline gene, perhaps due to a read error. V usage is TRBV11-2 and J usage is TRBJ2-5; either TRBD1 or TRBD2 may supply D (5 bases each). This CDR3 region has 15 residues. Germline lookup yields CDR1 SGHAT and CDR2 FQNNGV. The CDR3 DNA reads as TGTGCCGGCAGCCCATCGGACATAGGGAGAGAGACCCAGTACTTC. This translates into CAGSPSDIGRETQYF.

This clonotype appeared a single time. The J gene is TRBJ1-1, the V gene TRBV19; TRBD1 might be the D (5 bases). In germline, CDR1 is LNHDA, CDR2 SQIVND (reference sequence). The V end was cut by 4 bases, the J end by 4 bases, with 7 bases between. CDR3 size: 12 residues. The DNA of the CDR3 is TGTGCCAGTAGTAGGGGGATCACTGAAGCTTTCTTT. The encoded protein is CASSRGITEAFF.

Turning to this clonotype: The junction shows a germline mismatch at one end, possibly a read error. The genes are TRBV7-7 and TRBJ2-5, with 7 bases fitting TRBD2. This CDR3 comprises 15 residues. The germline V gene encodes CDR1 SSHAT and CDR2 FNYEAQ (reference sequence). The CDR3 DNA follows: TGTGCTAGCAGCTTAGATGCCGGGGAGGGGGAGACCCAGTACTTC. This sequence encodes CASSLDAGEGETQYF. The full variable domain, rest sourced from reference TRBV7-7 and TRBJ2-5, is GAGVSQSPRYKVTKRGQDVTLRCDPISSHATLYWYQQALGQGPEFLTYFNYEAQPDKSGLPSDRFSAERPEGSISTLTIQRTEQRDSAMYRCASSLDAGEGETQYFGPGTRLLVL.

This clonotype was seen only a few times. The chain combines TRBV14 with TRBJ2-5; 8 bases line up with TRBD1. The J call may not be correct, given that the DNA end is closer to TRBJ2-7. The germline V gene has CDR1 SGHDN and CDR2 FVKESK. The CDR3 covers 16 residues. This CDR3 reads CASSATLDRGSYEQYF. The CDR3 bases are TGTGCCAGCAGCGCTACCCTAGACAGGGGATCCTACGAGCAGTACTTC.